The 19 T cell receptor beta chains below all came from one sample that was sequenced in a study of cytomegalovirus exposure and HLA in healthy donors. With 60 Vbeta and 13 Jbeta primers, the PCR was carried out. Libraries were prepared by immunoSEQ multiplex PCR; TCRdb keeps only in-frame clonotypes and omits some of them. The table lists approximately 140,000 clones, 80% of them singletons. The sequenced material came from PBMCs. The receptors derive from a male donor in good health and CMV-seronegative.

This clone has a handful of counts. J is TRBJ2-3 and V is TRBV9, with 13 bases lining up with TRBD2. Germline lookup yields CDR1 SGDLS and CDR2 YYNGEE. With V trimmed by 3 bases and J by 10 bases, 14 bases remained unmatched. This CDR3 has 17 residues. CDR3 region: CASSGTSGGADQYAQYF. As DNA, the CDR3 is TGTGCCAGCAGCGGCACTAGCGGGGGGGCTGATCAGTATGCGCAGTATTTT.

CDR3 sequence (DNA): TGTGCCAGCAGCTTTGGGACAGTCTATGGCTACACCTTC. Protein: CASSFGTVYGYTF. The gene calls are TRBV11-2 and TRBJ1-2; 7 nucleotides agree with TRBD1. The CDR3 totals 13 residues. V lost 3 bases, J lost 4 bases, and 2 bases stayed unmatched. Germline-derived CDR1 and CDR2 are SGHAT and FQNNGV. Full variable domain (remainder filled in from reference TRBV11-2 and TRBJ1-2): EAGVAQSPRYKIIEKRQSVAFWCNPISGHATLYWYQQILGQGPKLLIQFQNNGVVDDSQLPKDRFSAERLKGVDSTLKIQPAKLEDSAVYLCASSFGTVYGYTFGSGTRLTVV.

This chain joins TRBV6-5 and TRBJ1-3, with D possibly TRBD1 on 5 matching bases. From germline, CDR1 is MNHEY and CDR2 SVGAGI. V lost 2 bases and J lost 0, with 11 bases in between. The CDR3 has 16 residues. Here the CDR3 reads CASSYKQAYSGNTIYF. CDR3 coding DNA: TGTGCCAGCAGTTACAAACAGGCTTACTCTGGAAACACCATATATTTT.

Regarding this clone: This sample includes further DNA sequences coding for the same CDR3. This chain links TRBV5-1 with TRBJ1-1; 7 bases align to TRBD1. CDR3 length equals 14 residues. Germline CDR1 is SGHRS and CDR2 is YFSETQ. V was pared by 0 bases and J by 5 bases, with 4 bases of the junction left unmatched. This CDR3 is CASSLGAGGTEAFF. Here the CDR3 DNA reads TGCGCCAGCAGCTTGGGGGCAGGGGGAACTGAAGCTTTCTTT.

The chain uses TRBV4-1 and TRBJ1-2, with TRBD1 as a possible D gene (5 bases). CDR3 size: 16 residues. Germline CDR1 is MGHRA and CDR2 is YSYEKL. V dropped 4 bases and J dropped 3 bases, with 18 bases sitting between them. CDR3 coding DNA: TGCGCCAGCAGCCCACGCCAGGGACTTCAGGACTATGGCTACACCTTC. This sequence encodes CASSPRQGLQDYGYTF.

The chain combines TRBV28 with TRBJ2-4; D is possibly TRBD1 (6 bases). V was shortened by 5 bases and J by 6 bases, with 20 bases between the two germline ends. CDR1 and CDR2 from the germline V gene are MDHEN and SYDVKM. This CDR3 comprises 16 residues. The CDR3 nucleotides read TGTGCCAGCAGTACAGGGACAATAACAAGGGGAAACATTCAGTACTTC. Translation gives CASSTGTITRGNIQYF.

This clone has only a few counts. CDR3 DNA: TGTGCCAGCAGCTCCCGGGACAGGCCGGGTGATGAGCAGTTCTTC. This sequence encodes CASSSRDRPGDEQFF. V gene TRBV5-4 combines with J gene TRBJ2-1, with 8 bases lining up with TRBD1. V shed 3 bases and J 8 bases; nucleotides not matched to a gene: 10. The CDR3 covers 15 residues. Germline V gene data show CDR1 as SGHNT and CDR2 as YYREEE (reference sequence).

The chain recombines TRBV2 with TRBJ1-6, with D perhaps matching TRBD1 (6 bases). Germline CDR1 is SNHLY and CDR2 is FYNNEI. V dropped 8 bases and J dropped 6 bases, with 11 bases sitting between them. The CDR3 is 13 amino acids. CDR3 nucleotides: TGTGCCAGCGTAATAGGGGGTAATTCACCCCTCCACTTT. Amino acid sequence: CASVIGGNSPLHF.

For the CDR3, the DNA is TGTGCCAGCAGCCCCAAGGGCCAGGGGGTGTCAGATACGCAGTATTTT. Its translation: CASSPKGQGVSDTQYF. V usage is TRBV4-2 and J usage is TRBJ2-3, with 7 bases lining up with TRBD1. The CDR3 extends over 16 amino acids. V gave up 4 bases and J gave up 4 bases; unmatched junction bases: 11. Looked up from germline, CDR1 is LGHNA and CDR2 is YNFKEQ.

The genes are TRBV6-5 and TRBJ1-1; no reliable D call. Trimming shortened V by 2 bases and J by 3 bases, and 10 bases separated the two germline ends. The CDR3 extends over 14 amino acids. The germline V gene has CDR1 MNHEY and CDR2 SVGAGI. For the CDR3, the DNA is TGTGCCAGCAGTTACAGGGAGTTGGACACTGAAGCTTTCTTT. Translating gives CASSYRELDTEAFF.

The V call is TRBV7-8, the J call TRBJ2-7, with D uncertain. V lost 4 bases and J 3 bases, leaving 7 bases between the germline ends. Per germline, CDR1 SGHVS and CDR2 FQNEAQ. The length of the CDR3 is 12 residues. CDR3 DNA: TGTGCCAGCAGCTCGATCGGCTACGAGCAGTACTTC. Protein product: CASSSIGYEQYF.

The chain is built from TRBV9 and TRBJ2-5; D uncertain. CDR1 and CDR2 from the germline V gene are SGDLS and YYNGEE. Between the trimmed V and J ends, which lost 5 bases and 11 bases, there was a span of 22 bases. The CDR3 sequence is 14 residues long. In nucleotides, the CDR3 is TGTGCCAGCAGTCGTAGGTACCTACTGCCGGAGCAGTACTTC. Its translation: CASSRRYLLPEQYF.

J is TRBJ1-1 and V is TRBV7-6; D is ambiguous. Trimming removed 2 bases at V and 9 bases at J, with 16 bases between. The CDR3 is made up of 14 amino acids. Looked up from germline, CDR1 is SGHVS and CDR2 is FNYEAQ. For the CDR3, the DNA is TGTGCCAGCAGCTTATCGGGTGGAGTCTCTCAAGCTTTCTTT. Its protein product is CASSLSGGVSQAFF.

This sequence joins TRBV9 and TRBJ2-7; 9 bases line up with TRBD1. The CDR3 runs 15 residues. Germline assignment: CDR1 SGDLS and CDR2 YYNGEE. Trimming removed 4 bases from V and 3 bases from J; junction bases left unmatched: 8. As DNA, the CDR3 is TGTGCCAGCAGCCAGATTGGGGACAGGGACTACGAGCAGTACTTC. Its protein is CASSQIGDRDYEQYF.

A single count supports this clone. The J gene is TRBJ1-2, the V gene TRBV9, with 7 bases lining up with TRBD1. Germline loops: CDR1 SGDLS, CDR2 YYNGEE. The V segment lost 4 bases and the J segment 4 bases; nucleotides outside the gene matches: 7. The CDR3 totals 14 residues. The CDR3 protein is CASSPGTATYGYTF. The CDR3 bases are TGTGCCAGCAGCCCAGGGACAGCCACCTATGGCTACACCTTC. The variable domain in full, completed from reference TRBV9 and TRBJ1-2, reads DSGVTQTPKHLITATGQRVTLRCSPRSGDLSVYWYQQSLDQGLQFLIQYYNGEERAKGNILERFSAQQFPDLHSELNLSSLELGDSALYFCASSPGTATYGYTFGSGTRLTVV.

This clone was observed a few times. The V and J genes are TRBV30 and TRBJ2-2; the match to TRBD1 covers 8 bases. This CDR3 comprises 16 residues. Germline V lookup: CDR1 GTSNPN, CDR2 SVGIG (reference sequence). V lost 0 bases and J lost 6; bases outside the gene matches: 9. This chain's CDR3 is CAWSVRTGKKAGELFF. The CDR3 DNA is TGTGCCTGGAGTGTCCGGACAGGGAAGAAGGCCGGGGAGCTGTTTTTT.

This chain connects TRBV6-5 to TRBJ2-7, with 9 bases that match TRBD2. V shed 4 bases and J 0 bases; nucleotides not matched to a gene: 1. The CDR3 has 14 residues. Germline lookup yields CDR1 MNHEY and CDR2 SVGAGI. This CDR3 reads CASSFSGGSYEQYF. The CDR3 bases are TGTGCCAGCAGTTTTAGCGGGGGCTCCTACGAGCAGTACTTC.

The chain carries TRBV10-3 and TRBJ2-1, with D hard to call. Germline CDR1 and CDR2: ENHRY and SYGVKD. V shed 3 bases and J shed 0 bases, with 3 bases lying between them. This CDR3 is built from 13 residues. The chain's CDR3 is CAISDSSYNEQFF. In nucleotides, the CDR3 is TGTGCCATCAGTGACAGCTCCTACAATGAGCAGTTCTTC.

V usage is TRBV6-6 and J usage is TRBJ2-5, with unresolved D. The CDR3 totals 14 residues. Between the trimmed V and J ends, which lost 0 bases and 5 bases, there was a span of 10 bases. Germline V gene lookup returns CDR1 MNHNY and CDR2 SVGAGI (reference sequence). In DNA, the CDR3 is TGTGCCAGCAGTTACTCTGGTATCCGGGAGACCCAGTACTTC. Its translation: CASSYSGIRETQYF.